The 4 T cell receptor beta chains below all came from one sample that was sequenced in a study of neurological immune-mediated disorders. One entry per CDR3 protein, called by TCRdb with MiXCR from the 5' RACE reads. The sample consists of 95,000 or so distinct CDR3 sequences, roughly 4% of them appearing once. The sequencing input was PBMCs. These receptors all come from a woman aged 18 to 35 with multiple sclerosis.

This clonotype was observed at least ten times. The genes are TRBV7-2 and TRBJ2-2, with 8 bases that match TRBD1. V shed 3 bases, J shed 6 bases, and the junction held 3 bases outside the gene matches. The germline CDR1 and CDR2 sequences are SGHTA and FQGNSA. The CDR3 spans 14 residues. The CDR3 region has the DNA TGTGCCAGCAGCTTCGACAGGGGCGCCGGGGAGCTGTTTTTT. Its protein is CASSFDRGAGELFF.

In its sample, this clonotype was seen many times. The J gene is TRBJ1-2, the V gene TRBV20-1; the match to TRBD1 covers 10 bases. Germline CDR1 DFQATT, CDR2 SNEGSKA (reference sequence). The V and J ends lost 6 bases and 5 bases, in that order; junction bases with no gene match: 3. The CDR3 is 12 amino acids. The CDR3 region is CSARTGGYGYTF. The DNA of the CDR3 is TGCAGTGCCCGGACAGGGGGATATGGCTACACCTTC.

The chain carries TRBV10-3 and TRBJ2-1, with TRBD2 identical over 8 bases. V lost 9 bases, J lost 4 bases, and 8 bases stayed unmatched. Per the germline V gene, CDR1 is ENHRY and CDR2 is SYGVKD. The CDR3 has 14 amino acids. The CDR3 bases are TGTGCCATTCAGGCTGGCGGGGGGTACAATGAGCAGTTCTTC. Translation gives CAIQAGGGYNEQFF.

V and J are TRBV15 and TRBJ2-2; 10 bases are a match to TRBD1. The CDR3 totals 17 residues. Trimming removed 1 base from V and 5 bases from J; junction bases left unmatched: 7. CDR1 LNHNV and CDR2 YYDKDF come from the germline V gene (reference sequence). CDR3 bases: TGTGCCACCAGCAGAGGTTGGGACAGGGGCAAAACCGGGGAGCTGTTTTTT. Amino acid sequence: CATSRGWDRGKTGELFF.